This entry is about one T cell receptor beta chain. What it binds is not known. The sample comes from a study of Graves' ophthalmopathy and Graves' hyperthyroidism. Transcripts of RNA were the source for amplifying TCR beta CDR3 regions. Second-round multiplex PCR came after a first-round RT-PCR that employed HTBI primers. MiXCR, run by TCRdb on the multiplex PCR reads, gives a single entry per CDR3 protein. The data contain roughly 500,000 distinct CDR3 sequences, about 15% of them singletons. V lost 7 bases, J lost 4 bases, and 11 bases lay in between. This CDR3 contains 13 residues. In germline, CDR1 is MDHEN, CDR2 SYDVKM. Points from the study as a whole: With a specificity of just over 72% and a sensitivity of around 71%, the model predicted ophthalmopathy progression.

The sequenced sample was blood. V is TRBV28 and J is TRBJ1-3; weak D call: TRBD1 (6 bases). This receptor was obtained from a woman aged 25 to 45 with Graves' ophthalmopathy. CDR3 residues: CASTGQYGNTIYF. DNA for the CDR3: TGTGCCAGCACCGGACAGTACGGAAACACCATATATTTT.